Below are 23 T cell receptor beta chains sequenced from a single sample in a study of T cell repertoires in cytomegalovirus infection (dated by TCRdb to about 2019). The intended sense of this specimen's treatment or condition label: in vitro stimulation with specific CMV peptide epitopes to enrich CMV-specific T cells. For these receptors, no antigen is known. Sequencing used an Illumina HiSeq 1500. The public reads were reprocessed in TCRdb via fastp at Q25 and MiXCR, keeping in-frame beta chains. Each entry is one CDR3 protein sequence, shown with its most common DNA and genes. For this sample there are 800,000 to 950,000 distinct CDR3 sequences; less than 35% appear just once. The ten biggest clones cover about an eighth of the sample. Here the sequenced sample was cultured CD8+ T cells from PBMCs, taken from culture after CMV antigen stimulation. These receptors originate from a human donor in good health (CMV status not recorded). Some clones in this sample may be carry-over from other donors' samples.

V gene TRBV7-2 combines with J gene TRBJ2-7; 8 bases align to TRBD2. Germline CDR1 SGHTA, CDR2 FQGNSA. The ends lost 5 bases at V and 3 bases at J; junction bases unmatched: 18. The CDR3 covers 18 residues. The CDR3 DNA is TGTGCCAGCAGCCAGACGGGGGGTTTTGGACTAGCAAACTACGAGCAGTACTTC. Its translation: CASSQTGGFGLANYEQYF. The full variable domain, completed using reference TRBV7-2 and TRBJ2-7, is GAGVSQSPSNKVTEKGKDVELRCDPISGHTALYWYRQSLGQGLEFLIYFQGNSAPDKSGLPSDRFSAERTGGSVSTLTIQRTQQEDSAVYLCASSQTGGFGLANYEQYFGPGTRLTVT.

The chain combines TRBV2 with TRBJ2-6; perhaps TRBD1 as D (5 bases). Germline CDR1 SNHLY, CDR2 FYNNEI. This CDR3 has 15 amino acids. V was cut by 10 bases and J by 0 bases, with 13 bases left in between. The CDR3 nucleotides are TGTGCCACCCAAACAGGCTACTCTGGGGCCAACGTCCTGACTTTC. Amino acids: CATQTGYSGANVLTF.

The chain links TRBV7-1 to TRBJ1-1, with D possibly TRBD1 on 6 matching bases. TRBV7-1 is treated as an ORF (open reading frame) with a function not yet certain. The CDR3 contains 13 residues. V lost 10 bases and J lost 10, with 22 bases in between. The chain's CDR3 is CANTGTSTHRAFF. In nucleotides, the CDR3 is TGTGCCAACACGGGGACATCAACACATAGAGCTTTCTTT.

This clonotype was seen a handful of times. J is TRBJ2-1 and V is TRBV27, with 8 bases lining up with TRBD1. CDR1 MNHEY and CDR2 SMNVEV come from the germline V gene (reference sequence). V lost 4 bases, J lost 8 bases, and 13 bases stayed unmatched. This CDR3 has 16 residues. CDR3 DNA sequence: TGTGCCAGCAGTTGGCCGGGACAGGTAGGAACGGATGAGCAGTTCTTC. Translated: CASSWPGQVGTDEQFF.

This clonotype was detected only a few times. The chain is built from TRBV6-2 or TRBV6-3 and TRBJ1-5, with D unresolved. The V and J ends lost 1 base and 3 bases respectively, with 10 bases between them. The CDR3 sequence is 15 residues long. The germline V gene encodes CDR1 MNHEY and CDR2 SVGEGT. The CDR3 nucleotides are TGTGCCAGCAGTTACTTGCGCCCCTACAATCAGCCCCAGCATTTT. Translating it yields CASSYLRPYNQPQHF.

The rearrangement links TRBV7-9 to TRBJ1-6, with D possibly being TRBD1 (5 bases). The CDR3 is 14 residues long. With 4 bases removed from V and 8 bases from J, the gap between germline ends came to 12 bases. CDR1 and CDR2 (germline): SEHNR, FQNEAQ (reference sequence). This chain's CDR3 is CASSSDSFHSPLHF. For the CDR3, the DNA is TGTGCCAGCAGCTCAGACAGTTTTCATTCACCCCTCCACTTT.

This clonotype was detected ten times or more. This chain links TRBV7-2 with TRBJ2-2; TRBD1 agrees at 8 bases. Germline CDR1 SGHTA, CDR2 FQGNSA. V shed 5 bases, J shed 6 bases, and the junction held 20 bases outside the gene matches. The CDR3 sequence is 19 residues long. The CDR3 nucleotides read TGTGCCAGCAGCCCAGACCGGGACAGGTCATATCTGTACGCCGGGGAGCTGTTTTTT. It is translated as CASSPDRDRSYLYAGELFF.

This clonotype was picked up one time. Germline and junction disagree at one end, which may indicate a read error. This chain connects TRBV27 to TRBJ2-1; TRBD1 matches at 7 bases. This CDR3 is 11 amino acids long. CDR1 and CDR2 (germline): MNHEY, SMNVEV (reference sequence). The CDR3 loop reads CASRVGTVAIF. CDR3 coding DNA: TGTGCCAGCAGAGTCGGGACAGTCGCTATCTTC.

As for this clonotype: A much larger clone differs from this one at a single base, so this may be a read error. The CDR3 ends on some other residue instead of the conserved phenylalanine or tryptophan, so this is likely a read error. V usage is TRBV7-2 and J usage is TRBJ1-4; TRBD1 might be the D (5 bases). V lost 5 bases and J lost 0, with 13 bases in between. Germline values: CDR1 SGHTA, CDR2 FQGNSA. This CDR3 has 16 amino acids. This CDR3 reads CASSHGGPATNEKLFV. CDR3 bases: TGTGCCAGCAGCCACGGGGGACCTGCAACTAATGAAAAACTGTTTGTT.

This clonotype was seen a handful of times. V usage is TRBV7-9 and J usage is TRBJ2-1, with TRBD2 matching 7 bases. V lost 3 bases to trimming and J lost 4 bases; unmatched junction nucleotides: 9. The CDR3 consists of 16 residues. Germline V gene sequence: CDR1 SEHNR, CDR2 FQNEAQ (reference sequence). The CDR3 protein is CASSFRGGAGYNEQFF. For the CDR3, the DNA is TGTGCCAGCAGCTTCCGGGGAGGGGCGGGATACAATGAGCAGTTCTTC.

CDR3 DNA sequence: TGTGCCAGCAGCTCCACGTGGCAGGGGAGCAATCAGCCCCAGCATTTT. Its translation: CASSSTWQGSNQPQHF. The chain employs TRBV7-9 and TRBJ1-5, with D maybe TRBD1 (6 bases). CDR1 and CDR2 (germline): SEHNR, FQNEAQ (reference sequence). The CDR3 is made up of 16 amino acids. V dropped 4 bases and J dropped 1 base, with 14 bases sitting between them. The whole variable domain, filled in from reference TRBV7-9 and TRBJ1-5, reads DTGVSQNPRHKITKRGQNVTFRCDPISEHNRLYWYRQTLGQGPEFLTYFQNEAQLEKSRLLSDRFSAERPKGSFSTLEIQRTEQGDSAMYLCASSSTWQGSNQPQHFGDGTRLSIL.

This clonotype was observed a handful of times. The V gene is TRBV7-9, the J gene TRBJ2-1; TRBD2 aligns across 13 bases. With V trimmed by 2 bases and J by 5 bases, 9 bases remained unmatched. The CDR3 contains 18 residues. CDR1 is SEHNR and CDR2 is FQNEAQ in the germline V gene (reference sequence). CDR3 in DNA: TGTGCCAGCAGCTTACTTACCTCCGGGACTAGCGGGGACAATGAGCAGTTCTTC. It codes for CASSLLTSGTSGDNEQFF.

The chain uses TRBV6-5 and TRBJ2-7; D call uncertain. The germline V gene encodes CDR1 MNHEY and CDR2 SVGAGI. The ends were cut back, 5 bases at V and 0 bases at J, with 11 bases in the middle. The CDR3 is 14 amino acids. In DNA form, the CDR3 reads TGTGCCAGCAGTACCCGTCGAAGCTCCTACGAGCAGTACGTC. This codes for CASSTRRSSYEQYV.

This chain joins TRBV6-5 and TRBJ2-1; 11 nucleotides agree with TRBD1. V trimming: 8 bases; J trimming: 6 bases; junction bases outside the gene matches: 6. Per germline, CDR1 MNHEY and CDR2 SVGAGI. The CDR3 consists of 14 residues. CDR3 region: CASGQGAGVNEQFF. CDR3 nucleotides: TGTGCCAGCGGACAGGGGGCAGGCGTCAATGAGCAGTTCTTC.

The chain has TRBV4-1 and TRBJ2-7; D remains ambiguous. The CDR3 consists of 13 residues. Between the trimmed V and J ends, which lost 0 bases and 5 bases, there was a span of 8 bases. CDR1 is MGHRA and CDR2 is YSYEKL in the germline V gene. The CDR3 sequence is CASSQDSLDEQYF. The CDR3 nucleotides are TGCGCCAGCAGCCAAGACAGCCTCGACGAGCAGTACTTC.

V and J are TRBV6-5 and TRBJ2-7; D not certain. This CDR3 has 14 amino acids. The V gene's germline CDR1 is MNHEY and CDR2 SVGAGI. The V end was cut by 2 bases, the J end by 0 bases, with 8 bases between. CDR3 protein: CASSYLRNSYEQYF. The CDR3 region has the DNA TGTGCCAGCAGTTACCTCAGGAACTCCTACGAGCAGTACTTC.

The chain is built from TRBV12-3 or TRBV12-4 and TRBJ2-1; TRBD1 or TRBD2 may be the D gene (6 bases each). V lost 7 bases to trimming and J lost 7 bases, with 17 bases between them. This CDR3 spans 14 amino acids. Written as DNA, the CDR3 is TGTGCCAGCAACGCGGTGGGGGCGGGGAATGAGCAGTTCTTC. Encoded protein: CASNAVGAGNEQFF.

This clonotype has only one observation. At one boundary the junction diverges from the germline segment, which might be a read error. The chain carries TRBV7-9 and TRBJ2-5; D call uncertain. CDR3 size: 11 residues. Germline CDR1 reads SEHNR; CDR2 reads FQNEAQ (reference sequence). The CDR3 DNA follows: TGTGCCAGCAGCTTACGAGAGTCCCAGTACTTC. Protein: CASSLRESQYF.

This clonotype was recorded a few times. The J gene is TRBJ2-2, the V gene TRBV4-1; possibly TRBD2 for D (5 bases). There are 16 residues in the CDR3. Trimming took 1 base from V and 3 from J, leaving 12 bases between them. Germline values: CDR1 MGHRA, CDR2 YSYEKL. The CDR3 reads CASSQGEYEDTGELFF. The CDR3 nucleotides read TGCGCCAGCAGCCAAGGGGAGTACGAGGACACCGGGGAGCTGTTTTTT.

This clonotype was seen a few times. This sequence joins TRBV12-3 or TRBV12-4 and TRBJ1-1; the D gene is possibly TRBD1 (6 bases). With 9 bases removed from V and 1 base from J, the gap between germline ends came to 18 bases. The CDR3 covers 15 residues. CDR3 in DNA: TGTGCCAGTCGACGGTCGGGGGCTGGGAACACTGAAGCTTTCTTT. This sequence encodes CASRRSGAGNTEAFF.

This clonotype was counted only a few times. The genes are TRBV4-1 and TRBJ2-7; a weak D match, TRBD2 (5 bases). The CDR3 has 15 amino acids. CDR1 and CDR2 from the germline V gene are MGHRA and YSYEKL. V dropped 2 bases and J dropped 5 bases, with 16 bases sitting between them. The DNA of the CDR3 is TGCGCCAGCAGCCAAAATCCGGCTCCGGGGAACGAGCAGTACTTC. Translation: CASSQNPAPGNEQYF.

A few counts support this clonotype. The chain recombines TRBV7-6 with TRBJ2-3; no firm D call. The germline V and J ends were trimmed by 4 bases and 4 bases, with 12 bases remaining between them. Germline-derived CDR1 and CDR2 are SGHVS and FNYEAQ. The CDR3 spans 14 residues. The CDR3 DNA reads as TGTGCCAGCAGCTCCCTATCTAGAGCAGATACGCAGTATTTT. This translates into CASSSLSRADTQYF.

This clonotype was picked up many times. The chain employs TRBV6-1 and TRBJ2-3, with D tentatively TRBD2 (7 bases). The CDR3 totals 14 residues. The ends were cut back, 3 bases at V and 2 bases at J, with 9 bases in the middle. Germline V lookup: CDR1 MNHNS, CDR2 SASEGT. This CDR3 is CASSEGGATDTQYF. The CDR3 DNA sequence: TGTGCCAGCAGTGAGGGGGGGGCCACAGATACGCAGTATTTT.